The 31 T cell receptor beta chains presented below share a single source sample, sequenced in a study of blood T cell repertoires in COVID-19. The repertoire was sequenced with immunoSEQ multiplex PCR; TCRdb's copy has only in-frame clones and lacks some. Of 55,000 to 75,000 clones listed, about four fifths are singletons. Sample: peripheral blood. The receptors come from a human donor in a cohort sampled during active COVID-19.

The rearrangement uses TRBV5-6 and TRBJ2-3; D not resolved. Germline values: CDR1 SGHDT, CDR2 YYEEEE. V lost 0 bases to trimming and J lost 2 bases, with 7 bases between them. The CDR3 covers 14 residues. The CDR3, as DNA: TGTGCCAGCAGCTTGGCTAGGTTCACAGATACGCAGTATTTT. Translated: CASSLARFTDTQYF.

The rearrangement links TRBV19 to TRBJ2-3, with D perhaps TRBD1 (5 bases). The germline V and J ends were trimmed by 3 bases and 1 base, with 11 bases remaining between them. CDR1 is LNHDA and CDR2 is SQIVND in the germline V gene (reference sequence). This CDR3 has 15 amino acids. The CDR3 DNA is TGTGCCAGTAGTATTCGACAGAGTGGCACAGATACGCAGTATTTT. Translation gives CASSIRQSGTDTQYF. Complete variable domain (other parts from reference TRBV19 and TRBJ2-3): DGGITQSPKYLFRKEGQNVTLSCEQNLNHDAMYWYRQDPGQGLRLIYYSQIVNDFQKGDIAEGYSVSREKKESFPLTVTSAQKNPTAFYLCASSIRQSGTDTQYFGPGTRLTVL.

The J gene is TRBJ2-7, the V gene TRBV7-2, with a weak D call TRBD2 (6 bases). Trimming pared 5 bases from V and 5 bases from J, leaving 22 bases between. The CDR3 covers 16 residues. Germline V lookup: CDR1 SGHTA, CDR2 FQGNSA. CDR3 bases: TGTGCCAGCAGCGGGACTTCCGGGACGGGAGAGAACGAGCAGTACTTC. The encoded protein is CASSGTSGTGENEQYF.

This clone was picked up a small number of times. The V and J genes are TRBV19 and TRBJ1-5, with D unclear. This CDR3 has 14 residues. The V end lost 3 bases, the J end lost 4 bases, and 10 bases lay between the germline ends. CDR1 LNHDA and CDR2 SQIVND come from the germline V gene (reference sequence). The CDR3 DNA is TGTGCCAGTAGTATGAGCGGAGGGAATCAGCCCCAGCATTTT. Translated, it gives CASSMSGGNQPQHF.

The DNA of the CDR3 is TGTGCCAGCAGCACCACTGGGGGGAGGAGGAAAGATACGCAGTATTTT. Encoded protein: CASSTTGGRRKDTQYF. The rearrangement joins TRBV7-9 to TRBJ2-3; D possibly corresponds to TRBD2 (6 bases). This CDR3 is 16 amino acids long. V was clipped by 5 bases and J by 5 bases, with 20 bases between them. Germline V gives CDR1 SEHNR, CDR2 FQNEAQ (reference sequence).

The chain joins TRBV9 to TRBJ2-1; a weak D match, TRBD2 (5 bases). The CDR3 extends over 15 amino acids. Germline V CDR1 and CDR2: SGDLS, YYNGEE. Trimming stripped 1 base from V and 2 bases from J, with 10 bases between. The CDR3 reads CASSVRADAYNEQFF. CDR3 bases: TGTGCCAGCAGCGTACGAGCGGACGCCTACAATGAGCAGTTCTTC.

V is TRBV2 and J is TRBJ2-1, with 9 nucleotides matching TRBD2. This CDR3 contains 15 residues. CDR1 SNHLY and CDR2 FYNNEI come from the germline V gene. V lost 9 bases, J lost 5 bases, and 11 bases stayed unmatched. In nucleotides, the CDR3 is TGTGCCAGAAGACATAGCGGGGGCCTTCACAATGAGCAGTTCTTC. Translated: CARRHSGGLHNEQFF.

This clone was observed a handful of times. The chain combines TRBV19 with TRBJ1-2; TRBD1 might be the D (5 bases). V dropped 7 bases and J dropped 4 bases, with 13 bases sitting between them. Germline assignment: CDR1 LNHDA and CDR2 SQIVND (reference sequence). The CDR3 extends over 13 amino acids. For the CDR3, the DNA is TGTGCCAGTACCCTGCGGGGGGTCTATGGCTACACCTTC. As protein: CASTLRGVYGYTF. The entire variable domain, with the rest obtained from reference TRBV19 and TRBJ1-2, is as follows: DGGITQSPKYLFRKEGQNVTLSCEQNLNHDAMYWYRQDPGQGLRLIYYSQIVNDFQKGDIAEGYSVSREKKESFPLTVTSAQKNPTAFYLCASTLRGVYGYTFGSGTRLTVV.

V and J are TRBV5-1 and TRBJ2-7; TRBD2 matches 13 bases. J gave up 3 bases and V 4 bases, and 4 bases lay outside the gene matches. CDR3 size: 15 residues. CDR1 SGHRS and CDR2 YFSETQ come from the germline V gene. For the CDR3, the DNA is TGCGCCAGCAGCCCCGGGACTAGCGGGATCTACGAGCAGTACTTC. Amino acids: CASSPGTSGIYEQYF.

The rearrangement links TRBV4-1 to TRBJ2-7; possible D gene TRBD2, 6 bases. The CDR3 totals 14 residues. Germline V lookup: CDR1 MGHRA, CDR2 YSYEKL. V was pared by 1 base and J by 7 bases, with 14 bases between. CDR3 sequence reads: CASSQVPGVGEQYF. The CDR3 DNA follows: TGCGCCAGCAGCCAAGTTCCGGGAGTTGGTGAGCAGTACTTC.

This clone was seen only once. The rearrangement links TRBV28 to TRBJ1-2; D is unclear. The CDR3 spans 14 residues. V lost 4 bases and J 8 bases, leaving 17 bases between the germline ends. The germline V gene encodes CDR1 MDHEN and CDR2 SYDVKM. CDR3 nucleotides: TGTGCCAGCAGTTCACCGGGATCTAGAGACGGCTACACCTTC. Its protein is CASSSPGSRDGYTF.

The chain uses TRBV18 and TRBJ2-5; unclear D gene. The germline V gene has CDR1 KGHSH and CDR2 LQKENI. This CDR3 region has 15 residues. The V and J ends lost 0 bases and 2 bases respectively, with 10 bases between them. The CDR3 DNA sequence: TGTGCCAGCTCACCACCGGCCACACCACAAGAGACCCAGTACTTC. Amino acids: CASSPPATPQETQYF.

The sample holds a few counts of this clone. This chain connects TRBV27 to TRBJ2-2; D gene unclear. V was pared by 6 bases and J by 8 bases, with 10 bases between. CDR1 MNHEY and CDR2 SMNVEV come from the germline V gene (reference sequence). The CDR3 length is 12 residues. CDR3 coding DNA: TGTGCCAGCAGGACCCTGCGGGGGGAGCTGTTTTTT. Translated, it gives CASRTLRGELFF.

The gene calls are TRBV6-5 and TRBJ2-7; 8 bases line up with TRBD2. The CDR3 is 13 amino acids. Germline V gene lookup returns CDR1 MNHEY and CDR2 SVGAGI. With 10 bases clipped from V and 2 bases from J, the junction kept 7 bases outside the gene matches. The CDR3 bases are TGTGCCACCGCCCGGGGGGGGACCTACGAGCAGTACTTC. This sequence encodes CATARGGTYEQYF.

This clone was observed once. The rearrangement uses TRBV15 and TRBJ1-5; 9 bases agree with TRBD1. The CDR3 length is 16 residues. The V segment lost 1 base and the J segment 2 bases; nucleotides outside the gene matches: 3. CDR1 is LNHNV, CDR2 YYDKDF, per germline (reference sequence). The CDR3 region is CATSRGQGEGNQPQHF. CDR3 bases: TGTGCCACCAGCAGAGGACAGGGGGAAGGCAATCAGCCCCAGCATTTT. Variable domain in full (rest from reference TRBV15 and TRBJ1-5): DAMVIQNPRYQVTQFGKPVTLSCSQTLNHNVMYWYQQKSSQAPKLLFHYYDKDFNNEADTPDNFQSRRPNTSFCFLDIRSPGLGDTAMYLCATSRGQGEGNQPQHFGDGTRLSIL.

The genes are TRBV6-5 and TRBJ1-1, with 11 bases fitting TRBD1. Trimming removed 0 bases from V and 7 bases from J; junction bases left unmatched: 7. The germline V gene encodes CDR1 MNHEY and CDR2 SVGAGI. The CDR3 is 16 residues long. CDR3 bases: TGTGCCAGCAGTTACTCGGACAGGGGGCGCCTTGATGAAGCTTTCTTT. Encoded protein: CASSYSDRGRLDEAFF.

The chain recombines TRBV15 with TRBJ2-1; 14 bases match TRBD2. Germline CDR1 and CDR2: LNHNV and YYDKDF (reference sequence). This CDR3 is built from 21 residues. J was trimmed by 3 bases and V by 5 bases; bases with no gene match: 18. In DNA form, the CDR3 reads TGTGCCACCAGCCATAGCGCTCAGACTAGCGGGAGGGCCCGGTTCTACAATGAGCAGTTCTTC. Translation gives CATSHSAQTSGRARFYNEQFF. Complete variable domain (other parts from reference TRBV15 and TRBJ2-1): DAMVIQNPRYQVTQFGKPVTLSCSQTLNHNVMYWYQQKSSQAPKLLFHYYDKDFNNEADTPDNFQSRRPNTSFCFLDIRSPGLGDTAMYLCATSHSAQTSGRARFYNEQFFGPGTRLTVL.

The CDR3 sequence: CAISEPTGRAFF. The DNA of the CDR3 is TGTGCCATCAGTGAGCCGACAGGGAGAGCTTTCTTT. The rearrangement links TRBV10-3 to TRBJ1-1; 7 nucleotides match TRBD1. Germline CDR1 reads ENHRY; CDR2 reads SYGVKD. The CDR3 has 12 amino acids. The trim removed 2 bases at V and 10 bases at J, leaving 4 bases unmatched.

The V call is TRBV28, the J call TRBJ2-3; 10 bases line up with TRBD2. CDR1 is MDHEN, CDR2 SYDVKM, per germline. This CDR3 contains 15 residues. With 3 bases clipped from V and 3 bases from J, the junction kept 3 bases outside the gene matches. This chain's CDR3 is CASSFRSGRTDTQYF. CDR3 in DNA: TGTGCCAGCAGTTTCCGTAGCGGGAGGACAGATACGCAGTATTTT.

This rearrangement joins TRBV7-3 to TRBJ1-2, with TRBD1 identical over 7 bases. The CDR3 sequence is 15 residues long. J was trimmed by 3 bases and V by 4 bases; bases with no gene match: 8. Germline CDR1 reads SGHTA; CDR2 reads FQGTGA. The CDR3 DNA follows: TGTGCCAGCAGCTCTACCCCAGGGACAGACTATGGCTACACCTTC. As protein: CASSSTPGTDYGYTF.

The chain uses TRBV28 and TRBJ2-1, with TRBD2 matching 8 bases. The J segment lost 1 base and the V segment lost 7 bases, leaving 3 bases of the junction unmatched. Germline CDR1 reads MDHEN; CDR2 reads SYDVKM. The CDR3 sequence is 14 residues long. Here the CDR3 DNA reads TGTGCCAGCATGGGCGGGAGGTCCTACAATGAGCAGTTCTTC. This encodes CASMGGRSYNEQFF. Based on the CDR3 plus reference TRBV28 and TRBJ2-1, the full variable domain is DVKVTQSSRYLVKRTGEKVFLECVQDMDHENMFWYRQDPGLGLRLIYFSYDVKMKEKGDIPEGYSVSREKKERFSLILESASTNQTSMYLCASMGGRSYNEQFFGPGTRLTVL.

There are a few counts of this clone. CDR3 coding DNA: TGTGCCTGGAGTGAACAGGGAGCCTACGAGCAGTACTTC. Translated: CAWSEQGAYEQYF. The genes are TRBV30 and TRBJ2-7; D may be TRBD1 (6 bases). The CDR3 runs to 13 residues. Germline V gene sequence: CDR1 GTSNPN, CDR2 SVGIG (reference sequence). The V end lost 1 base, the J end lost 2 bases, and 9 bases lay between the germline ends.

CDR3 protein: CASSTGQGLGETQYF. CDR3 bases: TGTGCCAGCAGCACGGGACAGGGGTTGGGAGAGACCCAGTACTTC. The rearrangement uses TRBV6-2 or TRBV6-3 and TRBJ2-5; TRBD1 aligns across 10 bases. Germline CDR1 is MNHEY and CDR2 is SVGEGT. The CDR3 totals 15 residues. The V gene end was trimmed by 6 bases and the J gene end by 4 bases; junction bases not matched to a gene: 8.

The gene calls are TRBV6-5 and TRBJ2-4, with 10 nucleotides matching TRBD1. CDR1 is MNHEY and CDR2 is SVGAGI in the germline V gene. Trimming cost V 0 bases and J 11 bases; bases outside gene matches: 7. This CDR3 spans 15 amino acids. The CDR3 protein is CASSYSIGTGDFQYF. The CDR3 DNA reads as TGTGCCAGCAGTTACTCGATAGGGACAGGGGACTTTCAGTACTTC.

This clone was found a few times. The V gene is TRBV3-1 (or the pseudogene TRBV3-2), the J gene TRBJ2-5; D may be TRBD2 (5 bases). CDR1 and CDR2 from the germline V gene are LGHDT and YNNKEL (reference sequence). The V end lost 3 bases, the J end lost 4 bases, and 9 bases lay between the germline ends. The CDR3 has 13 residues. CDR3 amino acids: CASSQSGTETQYF. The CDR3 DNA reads TGTGCCAGCAGCCAGAGCGGCACAGAGACCCAGTACTTC.

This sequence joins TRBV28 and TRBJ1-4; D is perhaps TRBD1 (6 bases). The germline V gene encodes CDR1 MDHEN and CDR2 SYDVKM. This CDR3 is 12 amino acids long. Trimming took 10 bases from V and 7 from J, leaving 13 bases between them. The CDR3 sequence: CATAGGGEKLFF. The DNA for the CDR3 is TGTGCCACCGCGGGGGGCGGTGAAAAACTGTTTTTT.

CDR3 DNA sequence: TGTGCCAGCAGGGTACTAGCGGGAGGGCAGTACGAGCAGTACTTC. Protein: CASRVLAGGQYEQYF. The chain is built from TRBV7-3 and TRBJ2-7; TRBD2 matches 13 bases. The V and J ends lost 6 bases and 4 bases, in that order; junction bases with no gene match: 6. This CDR3 has 15 amino acids. Germline values: CDR1 SGHTA, CDR2 FQGTGA.

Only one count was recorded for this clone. For the CDR3, the DNA is TGTGCCAGCAGTGAACCCAGACAGGGGAATCAGCCCCAGCATTTT. Its translation is CASSEPRQGNQPQHF. This rearrangement joins TRBV6-1 to TRBJ1-5, with 8 bases that match TRBD1. Looked up from germline, CDR1 is MNHNS and CDR2 is SASEGT. With V trimmed by 2 bases and J by 4 bases, 4 bases remained unmatched. The CDR3 has 15 amino acids.

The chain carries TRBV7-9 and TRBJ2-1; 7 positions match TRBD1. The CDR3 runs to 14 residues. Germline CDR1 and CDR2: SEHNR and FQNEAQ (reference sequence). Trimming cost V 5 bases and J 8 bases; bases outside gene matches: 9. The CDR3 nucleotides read TGTGCCAGCAGCCCAAGGACAGGTCCACATGAGCAGTTCTTC. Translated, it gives CASSPRTGPHEQFF.

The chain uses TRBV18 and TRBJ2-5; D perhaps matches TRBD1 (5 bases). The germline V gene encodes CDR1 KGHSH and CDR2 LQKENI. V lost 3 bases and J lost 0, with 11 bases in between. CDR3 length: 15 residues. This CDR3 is CASSPYQGNQETQYF. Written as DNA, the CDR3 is TGTGCCAGCTCACCTTACCAGGGCAACCAAGAGACCCAGTACTTC.

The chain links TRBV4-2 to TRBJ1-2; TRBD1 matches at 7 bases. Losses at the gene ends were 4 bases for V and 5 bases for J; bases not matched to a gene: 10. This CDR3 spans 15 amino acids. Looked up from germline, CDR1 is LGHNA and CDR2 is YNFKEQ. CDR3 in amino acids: CASSPEGGSDYGYTF. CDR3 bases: TGTGCCAGCAGCCCCGAAGGGGGCTCAGATTATGGCTACACCTTC.